This T cell receptor beta chain was recorded in a study of T cell changes during pregnancy in multiple sclerosis. This clone appeared a single time. CDR1 and CDR2 (germline): MNHEY, SVGAGI. The CDR3 covers 15 residues. J lost 4 bases, V lost 4 bases, and 4 bases had no gene match. TCRdb's copy holds only in-frame clones and misses some; the assay was immunoSEQ multiplex PCR. Among over 70,000 clones listed, 92% were seen once. This sequence was found in a female donor in good health, enrolled as a control in a pregnancy study. The source material was peripheral blood, sampled in the first trimester of pregnancy. The chain is built from TRBV6-5 and TRBJ2-6; 7 nucleotides align to TRBD1. DNA of the CDR3: TGTGCCAGCAGTTCCACAGGGGCCGGGGCCAACGTCCTGACTTTC. Protein: CASSSTGAGANVLTF.